This entry describes one TCR beta chain. Its antigen is unidentified. These data are taken from a study of cytomegalovirus exposure and HLA in healthy donors. Background on the study: A prior study identified over 100 million unique TCR beta sequences from 180 million or so T cells. There were 85 million or so unique TCRs (from HLA-typed donors) in an early data release.

Findings of the study overall: Later genetic work tied a missense DCLRE1C variant to beta-chain V and J trimming. When analyzed later, the rates of TCR association showed variation by HLA locus, with DRB1 the most and HLA-C the fewest.

Between the trimmed V and J ends, which lost 1 base and 0 bases, there was a span of 12 bases. In germline, CDR1 is LNHNV, CDR2 YYDKDF (reference sequence). The CDR3 length is 16 residues. Vbeta (60) and Jbeta (13) primers were used in the PCR. Only in-frame clones appear in the TCRdb table, and some are missing; sequencing was by immunoSEQ multiplex PCR. The sample lists fewer than 110,000 clones, over 60% occurring once. The rearrangement joins TRBV15 to TRBJ2-5; possible D gene TRBD2, 5 bases. This TCR came from a male donor in good health and CMV-seronegative. Sequenced input: PBMCs. The CDR3: CATSRGPAVYQETQYF. CDR3 DNA: TGTGCCACCAGCAGAGGACCAGCGGTGTACCAAGAGACCCAGTACTTC.